The 15 T cell receptor beta chains presented below share a single source sample, sequenced in a study of blood T cell repertoires in COVID-19. Some clones are missing from TCRdb's copy, which holds only in-frame ones; the method was immunoSEQ multiplex PCR. This table holds 100,000 to 150,000 clones, approximately 90% found once. Sequenced: peripheral blood. Source of these receptors: a man in his sixties with COVID-19, enrolled during active disease.

V is TRBV9 and J is TRBJ2-5, with D perhaps matching TRBD2 (5 bases). The CDR3 extends over 16 amino acids. Trimming cost V 0 bases and J 2 bases, with 14 bases left between them. The germline V gene has CDR1 SGDLS and CDR2 YYNGEE. CDR3 in DNA: TGTGCCAGCAGCGTAGCGGCTAGCAGGAGACAAGAGACCCAGTACTTC. Translation: CASSVAASRRQETQYF.

This chain links TRBV15 with TRBJ2-3, with D possibly being TRBD2 (5 bases). Trimming left V 0 bases short and J 4 bases short, with 14 bases between. CDR3 length: 16 residues. Per germline, CDR1 LNHNV and CDR2 YYDKDF (reference sequence). The DNA for the CDR3 is TGTGCCACCAGCAGAGATGGCGGGTCTGCCGCAGATACGCAGTATTTT. Residues: CATSRDGGSAADTQYF.

This chain links TRBV9 with TRBJ2-5; 11 nucleotides line up with TRBD2. The germline CDR1 and CDR2 sequences are SGDLS and YYNGEE. The CDR3 loop spans 14 amino acids. The J segment lost 5 bases and the V segment lost 3 bases, leaving 3 bases of the junction unmatched. The CDR3 loop reads CASSGLAGSETQYF. The CDR3 bases are TGTGCCAGCAGCGGACTAGCGGGATCGGAGACCCAGTACTTC.

The chain is built from TRBV6-5 and TRBJ1-2, with TRBD1 matching over 10 bases. The germline V gene has CDR1 MNHEY and CDR2 SVGAGI. The CDR3 loop spans 15 amino acids. With 2 bases clipped from V and 3 bases from J, the junction kept 3 bases outside the gene matches. The CDR3 sequence: CASSYRGTGDYGYTF. CDR3 in DNA: TGTGCCAGCAGTTACAGAGGGACAGGGGACTATGGCTACACCTTC.

The chain carries TRBV5-4 and TRBJ1-1, with 10 bases aligning to TRBD1. V was clipped by 4 bases and J by 6 bases; unmatched bases: 9. CDR1 is SGHNT, CDR2 YYREEE, per germline (reference sequence). This CDR3 contains 15 residues. CDR3 amino acids: CASSVPGQGISEAFF. Written as DNA, the CDR3 is TGTGCCAGCAGCGTACCGGGACAGGGGATTTCTGAAGCTTTCTTT.

The gene calls are TRBV30 and TRBJ1-6; no clear D gene. CDR1 and CDR2 (germline): GTSNPN, SVGIG (reference sequence). This CDR3 is built from 15 residues. Between the trimmed V and J ends, which lost 0 bases and 14 bases, there was a span of 20 bases. DNA of the CDR3: TGTGCCTGGAGTGTACTAGACGGACGGCAAACGGCCCTCCACTTT. It yields the protein CAWSVLDGRQTALHF. Based on the CDR3 plus reference TRBV30 and TRBJ1-6, the full variable domain is SQTIHQWPATLVQPVGSPLSLECTVEGTSNPNLYWYRQAAGRGLQLLFYSVGIGQISSEVPQNLSASRPQDRQFILSSKKLLLSDSGFYLCAWSVLDGRQTALHFGNGTRLTVT.

The V and J genes are TRBV15 and TRBJ2-7, with 8 bases fitting TRBD2. In germline, CDR1 is LNHNV, CDR2 YYDKDF (reference sequence). The CDR3 extends over 15 amino acids. The ends lost 1 base at V and 0 bases at J; junction bases unmatched: 2. The CDR3 is CATSRAGTSSYEQYF. DNA of the CDR3: TGTGCCACCAGCAGAGCCGGGACTAGCTCCTACGAGCAGTACTTC.

The chain is built from TRBV19 and TRBJ2-7; a weak D match, TRBD1 (5 bases). The CDR3 has 14 amino acids. Per germline, CDR1 LNHDA and CDR2 SQIVND (reference sequence). Trimming cost V 0 bases and J 3 bases, with 9 bases left between them. CDR3 residues: CASSIDHRNYEQYF. The CDR3 DNA follows: TGTGCCAGTAGTATAGATCACAGGAACTACGAGCAGTACTTC.

This clone was seen a single time. This chain links TRBV24-1 with TRBJ2-7; 16 nucleotides align to TRBD2. The CDR3 spans 18 residues. CDR1 is KGHDR and CDR2 is SFDVKD in the germline V gene. The V and J ends lost 2 bases and 4 bases, in that order; junction bases with no gene match: 7. CDR3 sequence: CATSDSGLAGGPEYEQYF. CDR3 DNA sequence: TGTGCCACCAGTGATTCGGGACTAGCGGGGGGGCCAGAATACGAGCAGTACTTC.

This chain uses TRBV7-9 with TRBJ2-7, with D perhaps matching TRBD2 (6 bases). Germline loops: CDR1 SEHNR, CDR2 FQNEAQ (reference sequence). V was clipped by 5 bases and J by 3 bases, with 14 bases between them. The CDR3 loop spans 14 amino acids. CDR3 amino acids: CASSQVGGYYEQYF. The DNA for the CDR3 is TGTGCCAGCAGCCAGGTGGGGGGATACTACGAGCAGTACTTC.

V and J are TRBV7-2 and TRBJ2-7; 8 positions agree with TRBD2. V lost 1 base to trimming and J lost 7 bases; unmatched junction nucleotides: 9. CDR1 and CDR2 (germline): SGHTA, FQGNSA. The CDR3 has 15 residues. CDR3 nucleotide sequence: TGTGCCAGCAGCTTAGGGAGCGGGGGAACCGAAGAGCAGTACTTC. This codes for CASSLGSGGTEEQYF.

The chain uses TRBV12-5 and TRBJ2-1; D is ambiguous. Germline CDR1 is LGHNT and CDR2 is FRNRAP. The length of the CDR3 is 14 residues. Trimming cost V 7 bases and J 0 bases, with 10 bases left between them. CDR3 in amino acids: CASVSTSSYNEQFF. DNA of the CDR3: TGTGCTAGTGTGAGCACGAGCTCCTACAATGAGCAGTTCTTC.

CDR3 region: CAIQGAGNYGYTF. As DNA, the CDR3 is TGTGCCATCCAGGGGGCGGGTAACTATGGCTACACCTTC. The J gene is TRBJ1-2, the V gene TRBV10-3; 8 bases are shared with TRBD1. V shed 8 bases and J 1 base; nucleotides not matched to a gene: 3. The germline V gene encodes CDR1 ENHRY and CDR2 SYGVKD. This CDR3 has 13 amino acids.

This chain uses TRBV24-1 with TRBJ1-3; 8 positions match TRBD1. Germline V gives CDR1 KGHDR, CDR2 SFDVKD. J was trimmed by 2 bases and V by 1 base; bases with no gene match: 9. The CDR3 has 18 amino acids. The CDR3 protein is CATSDLHPDRVAGNTIYF. In DNA form, the CDR3 reads TGTGCCACCAGTGATTTACACCCGGACAGGGTTGCTGGAAACACCATATATTTT.

The chain combines TRBV28 with TRBJ1-1; TRBD1 aligns across 7 bases. CDR1 is MDHEN and CDR2 is SYDVKM in the germline V gene. The CDR3 runs 13 residues. V trimming: 7 bases; J trimming: 6 bases; junction bases outside the gene matches: 8. CDR3 nucleotide sequence: TGTGCCAGCAAGAAAGGGGGCGACGCTGAAGCTTTCTTT. Its protein is CASKKGGDAEAFF.